The rows below give T cell receptor beta chains drawn from one sample of a study of T-cell reconstitution after alpha-beta-depleted transplantation in children. From the PCR reads, TCRdb called clonotypes with MiXCR, one entry per CDR3 protein. The sample records about 190,000 distinct CDR3 sequences, 11% being singletons. This specimen was PBMCs, taken before TCRalphabeta/CD19-depleted stem cell transplant. These receptors all come from a boy between 2 and 10 years old with acute myeloid leukemia, due to receive a stem cell transplant. CDR3s include the opening cysteine and the closing phenylalanine or tryptophan. D genes are given only for firm matches. Some rows have no size entry. The others give once, few or many, or a class for an expanded clone.

D gene,V gene,CDR3 length,J gene,clone size,CDR3 protein,CDR3 DNA
TRBD2,TRBV11-2,17,TRBJ2-1,medium-sized,CASSLDLSLAGIHEQFF,TGTGCCAGCAGCTTAGATTTAAGCCTAGCGGGTATCCATGAGCAGTTCTTC
TRBD1,TRBV6-5,16,TRBJ1-5,many,CASSYPRTGGDQPQHF,TGTGCCAGCAGTTACCCTAGGACAGGGGGCGATCAGCCCCAGCATTTT
TRBD2,TRBV10-3,19,TRBJ2-3,many,CAIRQSSTSGSGRTDTQYF,TGTGCCATCAGGCAGTCCTCCACTAGCGGGAGCGGGAGAACAGATACGCAGTATTTT
NA,TRBV13,17,TRBJ2-1,few,CASSLGRWEADGDEQFF,TGTGCCAGCAGCTTAGGCCGATGGGAGGCCGACGGTGATGAGCAGTTCTTC
TRBD1,TRBV4-1,15,TRBJ1-6,many,CASSQGRDRVSPLHF,TGCGCCAGCAGCCAAGGACGAGACAGGGTTTCACCCCTCCACTTT
TRBD2,TRBV7-3,15,TRBJ2-5,many,CASSSSGRAGETQYF,TGTGCCAGCAGCTCTAGCGGGAGGGCCGGGGAGACCCAGTACTTC
NA,TRBV12-3/TRBV12-4,14,TRBJ2-3,few,CASSLTIHTDTQYF,TGTGCCAGCAGTTTAACCATTCACACAGATACGCAGTATTTT
NA,TRBV5-4,13,TRBJ2-3,few,CASSGLGTDTQYF,TGTGCCAGCAGCGGGTTGGGTACAGATACGCAGTATTTT
TRBD2,TRBV6-1,18,TRBJ2-1,NA,CASSQPGLADVSYNEQFF,TGTGCCAGCAGTCAGCCGGGACTAGCGGATGTCTCCTACAATGAGCAGTTCTTC
NA,TRBV5-1,13,TRBJ1-2,many,CASSLAPISGYTF,TGCGCCAGCAGCTTGGCCCCCATTTCAGGCTACACCTTC
TRBD2,TRBV5-1,16,TRBJ2-5,many,CASSFVGSGSFETQYF,TGCGCCAGCAGCTTTGTTGGTAGCGGGAGCTTTGAGACCCAGTACTTC
NA,TRBV4-1,15,TRBJ1-5,many,CASSQDVFLDQPQHF,TGCGCCAGCAGCCAAGACGTCTTCTTGGATCAGCCCCAGCATTTT
NA,TRBV21-1,15,TRBJ1-2,many,CASSYALNGFYGYTF,TGTGCCAGCAGCTACGCTCTTAACGGGTTCTATGGCTACACCTTC
TRBD2,TRBV5-1,16,TRBJ2-1,many,CASSLGLAGVYNEQFF,TGCGCCAGCAGCTTGGGACTAGCGGGGGTCTACAATGAGCAGTTCTTC
NA,TRBV20-1,13,TRBJ1-5,many,CSAFLESNQPQHF,TGCAGTGCTTTTTTAGAAAGCAATCAGCCCCAGCATTTT
NA,TRBV6-1,13,TRBJ2-7,many,CASSQPPSDEQYF,TGTGCCAGCAGTCAACCTCCTAGCGACGAGCAGTACTTC
TRBD2,TRBV27,19,TRBJ2-1,many,CASSPSLRQTSGDYNEQFF,TGTGCCAGCAGTCCCTCCCTCCGTCAGACTAGCGGGGACTACAATGAGCAGTTCTTC
NA,TRBV20-1,15,TRBJ2-1,few,CSARGVASSYNEQFF,TGCAGTGCTAGAGGGGTAGCCAGCTCCTACAATGAGCAGTTCTTC